Each of the 13 T cell receptor beta chains below was sequenced from the same sample in a study of regulatory T cells in long-lasting Graves disease. According to the study, TCR beta libraries were built with iRepertoire HTBI primers and CDR3-region Arm-PCR. TCRdb fed the multiplex PCR reads into MiXCR, producing one record per CDR3 protein. Found here are about 620,000 distinct CDR3 sequences, roughly 16% of them singletons; the top ten hold 15% to 20%. Time point indicated: newly diagnosed GD, antithyroid drugs for less than 3 months. The TCR library was made from RNA extracted from PBMCs. In addition, the sample was reused for a study of T cells in Graves' hyperthyroidism and ophthalmopathy.

The sample in question was peripheral blood mononuclear cells (PBMCs), obtained at new diagnosis, from a patient treated with antithyroid drugs. The receptors shown here come from a woman under 40 with Graves disease.

This clonotype was observed a handful of times. The rearrangement joins TRBV9 to TRBJ2-3, with D perhaps matching TRBD1 or TRBD2 (5 bases each). The V end was cut by 2 bases, the J end by 2 bases, with 6 bases between. CDR1 is SGDLS, CDR2 YYNGEE, per germline. There are 13 residues in the CDR3. The CDR3 here is CASSVGVTDTQYF. The CDR3 bases are TGTGCCAGCAGCGTGGGGGTCACAGATACGCAGTATTTT.

This clonotype has more than one count but fewer than ten. CDR3 region: CAWSPPGGLGGYTF. The CDR3 DNA follows: TGTGCCTGGAGTCCGCCAGGGGGCTTGGGCGGCTACACCTTC. The J gene is TRBJ1-2, the V gene TRBV30; 8 positions match TRBD1. The junction had 10 bases not matched to a gene; V was cut back by 2 bases and J by 8 bases. The germline V gene has CDR1 GTSNPN and CDR2 SVGIG (reference sequence). The CDR3 loop spans 14 amino acids.

This clonotype was observed many times. This sequence joins TRBV20-1 and TRBJ1-4; D may be TRBD1 (6 bases). V was cut by 4 bases and J by 0 bases, with 9 bases left in between. There are 14 residues in the CDR3. Germline loops: CDR1 DFQATT, CDR2 SNEGSKA (reference sequence). CDR3 sequence reads: CSATEGATNEKLFF. In DNA form, the CDR3 reads TGCAGTGCTACGGAGGGGGCAACTAATGAAAAACTGTTTTTT.

V gene TRBV4-1 combines with J gene TRBJ1-5, with unresolved D. Deletions cut 0 bases from V and 6 bases from J, with 6 bases between. This CDR3 spans 13 amino acids. Germline V lookup: CDR1 MGHRA, CDR2 YSYEKL. CDR3 sequence: CASSQDQFQPQHF. The CDR3 nucleotides are TGCGCCAGCAGCCAAGATCAATTTCAGCCCCAGCATTTT.

This CDR3 is CASSFGGQGRKETQYF. The CDR3 coding sequence is TGTGCCAGTAGCTTCGGGGGACAGGGGCGAAAAGAGACCCAGTACTTC. This chain joins TRBV19 and TRBJ2-5; 10 positions agree with TRBD1. The CDR3 has 16 residues. With 6 bases clipped from V and 3 bases from J, the junction kept 10 bases outside the gene matches. Germline assignment: CDR1 LNHDA and CDR2 SQIVND (reference sequence).

The table lists this clonotype with many counts. The chain joins TRBV7-2 to TRBJ1-3; 8 bases fit TRBD1. There are 16 residues in the CDR3. Looked up from germline, CDR1 is SGHTA and CDR2 is FQGNSA. The V segment lost 3 bases and the J segment 4 bases; nucleotides outside the gene matches: 8. The CDR3 loop is CASSLHQGAKGNTIYF. The CDR3 nucleotides read TGTGCCAGCAGCTTGCATCAGGGGGCGAAAGGAAACACCATATATTTT.

The chain couples TRBV9 to TRBJ2-5; perhaps TRBD1 as D (5 bases). The CDR3 totals 14 residues. Trimming removed 3 bases at V and 2 bases at J, with 11 bases between. Germline-derived CDR1 and CDR2 are SGDLS and YYNGEE. Here the CDR3 DNA reads TGTGCCAGCAGCGGGCAGGGTACACAAGAGACCCAGTACTTC. It yields the protein CASSGQGTQETQYF.

This clonotype has a count of ten or more. V usage is TRBV9 and J usage is TRBJ1-1; tentatively, D is TRBD1 (5 bases). Looked up from germline, CDR1 is SGDLS and CDR2 is YYNGEE. Trimming shortened V by 4 bases and J by 3 bases, and 19 bases separated the two germline ends. The CDR3 totals 16 residues. The CDR3 DNA sequence: TGTGCCAGCAGCACAGGCCCCCGTGTGGGGGACACTGAAGCTTTCTTT. Amino acid sequence: CASSTGPRVGDTEAFF. The variable domain in full, completed from reference TRBV9 and TRBJ1-1, reads DSGVTQTPKHLITATGQRVTLRCSPRSGDLSVYWYQQSLDQGLQFLIQYYNGEERAKGNILERFSAQQFPDLHSELNLSSLELGDSALYFCASSTGPRVGDTEAFFGQGTRLTVV.

The rearrangement links TRBV7-6 to TRBJ2-7; 8 bases are shared with TRBD2. The germline gives CDR1 SGHVS, CDR2 FNYEAQ. The junction had 2 bases not matched to a gene; V was cut back by 4 bases and J by 6 bases. The CDR3 totals 12 residues. As DNA, the CDR3 is TGTGCCAGCAGCTCAACTAGCGGCGAGCAGTACTTC. Amino acid sequence: CASSSTSGEQYF.

This clonotype was observed many times. The gene calls are TRBV6-2 or TRBV6-3 and TRBJ1-2; no clear D. There are 13 residues in the CDR3. V was clipped by 2 bases and J by 7 bases, with 11 bases between them. Germline CDR1 is MNHEY and CDR2 is SVGEGT. The CDR3 DNA sequence: TGTGCCAGCAGTTACGTTGGGGAGCGTGGCTACACCTTC. Amino acids: CASSYVGERGYTF.

This clonotype has ten or more counts. The chain couples TRBV12-3 or TRBV12-4 to TRBJ1-6; 10 bases line up with TRBD1. V was clipped by 7 bases and J by 10 bases; unmatched bases: 16. The CDR3 runs to 17 residues. CDR3 sequence reads: CASTINLGTGAGSPLHF. The CDR3 nucleotides are TGTGCCAGCACCATCAACTTAGGGACAGGGGCAGGATCACCCCTCCACTTT.

The gene calls are TRBV25-1 and TRBJ1-1; D uncertain. Trimming left V 7 bases short and J 0 bases short, with 12 bases between. Germline CDR1 reads MGHDK; CDR2 reads SYGVNS. This CDR3 spans 14 amino acids. The CDR3 sequence: CASTRKSMNTEAFF. The DNA of the CDR3 is TGTGCCAGCACACGGAAGAGCATGAACACTGAAGCTTTCTTT.

This clonotype was counted only a few times. The chain is built from TRBV20-1 and TRBJ2-3, with D uncertain. In germline, CDR1 is DFQATT, CDR2 SNEGSKA (reference sequence). Trimming left V 4 bases short and J 6 bases short, with 20 bases between. The CDR3 runs 15 residues. In DNA form, the CDR3 reads TGCAGTGCTACGTTACGGACGGATCTGCGTGATACGCAGTATTTT. Translated: CSATLRTDLRDTQYF.